The T cell receptor (beta chain) described here comes from a study of a mutant IDH1 vaccine in newly diagnosed glioma. This clone was seen only once. Antigen unknown. Only in-frame clones appear in the TCRdb table, and some are missing; sequencing was by immunoSEQ multiplex PCR. The sample yields approximately 39,000 clones, 81% seen once. The V gene end was trimmed by 10 bases and the J gene end by 7 bases; junction bases not matched to a gene: 7. This CDR3 has 14 residues. Per the germline V gene, CDR1 is SGHTA and CDR2 is FQGNSA. Sample time point: week 23, last vaccination. Alongside topical imiquimod, each dose of vaccine comprised 300 ug of mutant IDH1 20-mer peptide.

The chain employs TRBV7-2 and TRBJ2-2, with 12 bases matching TRBD1. The receptor was derived from a man between 40 and 49 years old with glioma. The specimen comprised PBMCs, sampled from a glioma patient whose treatment included an IDH1 peptide vaccine. Here the CDR3 DNA reads TGTGCCACCGCGGGACAGGGGGCTAACGGGGAGCTGTTTTTT. Protein product: CATAGQGANGELFF.